A single sample gave rise to the 2 T cell receptor beta chains below, sequenced in a study of response to subunit inactivated influenza vaccine. TCRdb re-derived calls from the RT-PCR reads in MiXCR, one entry per CDR3 protein. The sample holds around 300,000 distinct CDR3 sequences, around 22% seen once. Here the sequenced sample was PBMCs from blood, taken about 20 months after vaccination. The receptor source for this set is a man aged 50-75 years who received an inactivated influenza vaccine.

The CDR3 bases are TGCAGTGCTTCCCGTTCTTACTACAATGAGCAGTTCTTC. Translating gives CSASRSYYNEQFF. This chain connects TRBV20-1 to TRBJ2-1; D unclear. Germline assignment: CDR1 DFQATT and CDR2 SNEGSKA (reference sequence). The CDR3 length is 13 residues. Trimming shortened V by 5 bases and J by 3 bases, and 11 bases separated the two germline ends.

The rearrangement uses TRBV7-9 and TRBJ1-1; D is perhaps TRBD1 (5 bases). Germline loops: CDR1 SEHNR, CDR2 FQNEAQ (reference sequence). Trimming stripped 3 bases from V and 7 bases from J, with 15 bases between. This CDR3 has 14 amino acids. The CDR3 nucleotides are TGTGCCAGCAGCTTCGGGGGGAAGGAGGGTGAAGCTTTCTTT. The encoded protein is CASSFGGKEGEAFF.